This section outlines one T cell receptor beta chain sequence together with its context. Antigen: not known. Germline trimming cut 2 bases from V and 0 bases from J; bases unmatched to any gene: 3. This CDR3 spans 15 amino acids. Germline loops: CDR1 SGHAT, CDR2 FQNNGV. A multiplex PCR was run with 60 Vbeta primers and 13 Jbeta primers. Study processing details: Around 83 million unique TCR beta chains, 8.5 million to 14 million shared, were counted in a later analysis. Data came from immunoSEQ multiplex PCR; TCRdb stores just in-frame clones and leaves some out. V and J calls and clone size are given by that table; D and trimming were obtained from the DNA. The sample holds 150,000 to 200,000 clones. The data are from a study of cytomegalovirus exposure and HLA in healthy donors. General study findings and limits: Prior analysis indicated that the majority of TCR beta V segments exhibited productivity approximately 87% or approximately 30% of the time. It was assumed in the presence/absence analyses that sequencing depth was roughly uniform across donors.

This chain connects TRBV11-2 to TRBJ1-1, with 7 bases matching TRBD1. Sequencing was done on a sample of PBMCs. This TCR was sampled from a man aged 30 to 39 in good health and CMV-seronegative. CDR3 DNA sequence: TGTGCCAGCAGCTTAAGGGGGCAGGTGAACACTGAAGCTTTCTTT. This encodes CASSLRGQVNTEAFF.